Shown below are 26 T cell receptor beta chains from a single sample sequenced in a study of T-cell reconstitution after alpha-beta-depleted transplantation in children. The authors prepared the TCRbeta library with unique molecular identifiers. TCRdb analysed the PCR reads with MiXCR anew, one entry per CDR3 protein. The sample contains about a million distinct CDR3 sequences, 25% to 30% of which appear only once. The sequencing used PBMCs, mostly from graft donor cells, collected 360 days after TCRalphabeta/CD19-depleted stem cell transplant. The receptors derive from a boy younger than two who had a stem cell transplant for SCID, so the T cells may come from the graft donor.

This clonotype was recorded a few times. This chain uses TRBV12-3 or TRBV12-4 with TRBJ2-3, with D possibly being TRBD1 (5 bases). The CDR3 length is 15 residues. V shed 1 base and J shed 4 bases, with 12 bases lying between them. The DNA of the CDR3 is TGTGCCAGCAGTTTAGGGGTCCCAGGGCCAGATACGCAGTATTTT. As protein: CASSLGVPGPDTQYF.

This clonotype was counted between two and nine times. This chain uses TRBV4-3 with TRBJ2-3; the D is unclear. This CDR3 comprises 17 residues. Trimming cost V 1 base and J 0 bases, with 14 bases left between them. Germline V CDR1 and CDR2: LGHNA, YSLEER. The CDR3 DNA follows: TGCGCCAGCAGCCAAGGTCTCCGGAGTTCTAGCACAGATACGCAGTATTTT. Encoded protein: CASSQGLRSSSTDTQYF.

On this clonotype itself: Sequence at one end of the junction differs from germline and may be a read error. The chain joins TRBV5-6 to TRBJ1-1; 7 positions match TRBD1. CDR3 length: 16 amino acids. From germline, CDR1 is SGHDT and CDR2 YYEEEE. CDR3 coding DNA: TGTGCCAGCAGCCCCCCCTCCCCGGCAGGGGGTACTGAACCTTTCTTT. Translating it yields CASSPPSPAGGTEPFF.

This clonotype has a handful of counts. This chain connects TRBV5-1 to TRBJ2-3; D is uncertain. The CDR3 has 13 residues. CDR1 and CDR2 (germline): SGHRS, YFSETQ. V shed 1 base and J shed 3 bases, with 6 bases lying between them. The CDR3 DNA sequence: TGCGCCAGCAGCTTGACATATACAGATACGCAGTATTTT. Translated: CASSLTYTDTQYF.

This clonotype was seen just once. This chain connects TRBV5-5 to TRBJ2-1; the D is unclear. Germline assignment: CDR1 SGHKS and CDR2 YYEKEE (reference sequence). CDR3 length: 12 amino acids. The V end lost 9 bases, the J end lost 7 bases, and 14 bases lay between the germline ends. CDR3 in amino acids: CAITLNGNEQFF. The CDR3, as DNA: TGTGCCATTACCCTTAATGGGAATGAGCAGTTCTTC.

The J gene is TRBJ2-7, the V gene TRBV9, with a weak D call TRBD2 (6 bases). The V gene lost 0 bases and the J gene lost 2 bases, with 12 bases spanning the gap. Germline CDR1 and CDR2: SGDLS and YYNGEE. This CDR3 has 15 amino acids. CDR3 nucleotide sequence: TGTGCCAGCAGCGTAGGGTCTAGCGCCACCTACGAGCAGTACTTC. It codes for CASSVGSSATYEQYF.

This chain uses TRBV4-2 with TRBJ2-1, with D unclear. V shed 0 bases and J shed 0 bases, with 15 bases lying between them. Germline V gene data show CDR1 as LGHNA and CDR2 as YNFKEQ. The CDR3 spans 18 residues. The CDR3 spells CASSQDRADAFSYNEQFF. CDR3 sequence (DNA): TGTGCCAGCAGCCAAGATAGGGCAGACGCCTTCTCCTACAATGAGCAGTTCTTC.

This clonotype was counted only a few times. J is TRBJ1-1 and V is TRBV7-9; TRBD1 matches at 8 bases. Germline CDR1 and CDR2: SEHNR and FQNEAQ (reference sequence). The ends lost 5 bases at V and 5 bases at J; junction bases unmatched: 10. The CDR3 contains 15 residues. The CDR3 spells CASSPRQGSGTEAFF. CDR3 nucleotides: TGTGCCAGCAGCCCTCGACAGGGGTCGGGGACTGAAGCTTTCTTT. The entire variable domain, with the rest obtained from reference TRBV7-9 and TRBJ1-1, is as follows: DTGVSQNPRHKITKRGQNVTFRCDPISEHNRLYWYRQTLGQGPEFLTYFQNEAQLEKSRLLSDRFSAERPKGSFSTLEIQRTEQGDSAMYLCASSPRQGSGTEAFFGQGTRLTVV.

This clonotype was counted between two and nine times. This rearrangement joins TRBV6-5 to TRBJ1-1; 8 nucleotides line up with TRBD1. V was pared by 7 bases and J by 5 bases, with 12 bases of the junction left unmatched. The CDR3 has 15 residues. CDR1 and CDR2 from the germline V gene are MNHEY and SVGAGI. CDR3 in amino acids: CASIGGAGGGTEAFF. The CDR3 nucleotides read TGTGCCAGCATCGGGGGGGCAGGGGGCGGTACTGAAGCTTTCTTT.

The genes are TRBV18 and TRBJ1-3, with 7 bases fitting TRBD1. Per germline, CDR1 KGHSH and CDR2 LQKENI. There are 17 residues in the CDR3. The J segment lost 1 base and the V segment lost 6 bases, leaving 12 bases of the junction unmatched. CDR3 coding DNA: TGTGCCAGCTCCCGGACCGGGACAGCGATTTCTGGAAACACCATATATTTT. Its protein product is CASSRTGTAISGNTIYF.

The rearrangement joins TRBV5-1 to TRBJ2-2; D is undetermined. Trimming pared 2 bases from V and 3 bases from J, leaving 14 bases between. CDR3 length: 16 amino acids. The germline CDR1 and CDR2 sequences are SGHRS and YFSETQ. The CDR3 loop is CASSFRPPEDTGELFF. CDR3 nucleotide sequence: TGCGCCAGCAGCTTCAGGCCCCCCGAGGACACCGGGGAGCTGTTTTTT.

This clonotype appeared many times. The chain couples TRBV5-1 to TRBJ2-1; 8 positions match TRBD2. The CDR3 spans 15 residues. Germline CDR1 and CDR2: SGHRS and YFSETQ. V trimming: 4 bases; J trimming: 4 bases; junction bases outside the gene matches: 7. The CDR3 bases are TGCGCCAGCAGCCTGGACGGGACTAGATACAATGAGCAGTTCTTC. This encodes CASSLDGTRYNEQFF.

The chain recombines TRBV6-2 or TRBV6-3 with TRBJ2-1; D possibly matches TRBD1 or TRBD2 (6 bases each). V was pared by 5 bases and J by 0 bases, with 14 bases between. This CDR3 is 16 amino acids long. Germline-derived CDR1 and CDR2 are MNHEY and SVGEGT. CDR3 region: CASSKLGGHSYNEQFF. CDR3 in DNA: TGTGCCAGCAGTAAGTTAGGGGGGCACTCCTACAATGAGCAGTTCTTC.

The genes are TRBV12-3 or TRBV12-4 and TRBJ2-5, with 8 bases matching TRBD2. The CDR3 totals 16 residues. After removal of 1 base from V and 3 bases from J, the junction contained 7 bases not matched to a gene. CDR3 DNA sequence: TGTGCCAGCAGTTTAGTCGCGGGGGGCGCGGAAGAGACCCAGTACTTC. As protein: CASSLVAGGAEETQYF.

The rearrangement uses TRBV4-2 and TRBJ1-1; TRBD1 matches at 8 bases. The V gene end was trimmed by 0 bases and the J gene end by 8 bases; junction bases not matched to a gene: 8. CDR1 is LGHNA and CDR2 is YNFKEQ in the germline V gene. The CDR3 has 15 residues. In DNA form, the CDR3 reads TGTGCCAGCAGCCAAGATCCCACACAGGGGGACGAAGCTTTCTTT. Its translation: CASSQDPTQGDEAFF.

The chain combines TRBV20-1 with TRBJ2-1, with no clear D. The germline V and J ends were trimmed by 4 bases and 10 bases, with 8 bases remaining between them. The CDR3 length is 10 residues. CDR1 and CDR2 from the germline V gene are DFQATT and SNEGSKA (reference sequence). The DNA for the CDR3 is TGCAGTGCTAACTCACTGGAGCAGTTCTTC. It encodes CSANSLEQFF.

This chain uses TRBV29-1 with TRBJ2-3; 7 bases match TRBD2. The CDR3 consists of 10 residues. The junction had 4 bases not matched to a gene; V was cut back by 5 bases and J by 11 bases. Germline-derived CDR1 and CDR2 are SQVTM and ANQGSEA. CDR3 in DNA: TGCAGCGTTCGGCTAGCGGTGCAGTATTTT. It yields the protein CSVRLAVQYF.

In this sample, this clonotype turned up once. The rearrangement links TRBV25-1 to TRBJ1-1; a possible D gene is TRBD1 (6 bases). V shed 4 bases and J shed 8 bases, with 17 bases lying between them. The germline V gene encodes CDR1 MGHDK and CDR2 SYGVNS. The CDR3 is 14 residues long. The DNA of the CDR3 is TGTGCCAGCAGTGGAGGAGGGACATTAGTAGAAGCTTTCTTT. Amino acid sequence: CASSGGGTLVEAFF.

Only a few counts were recorded for this clonotype. This sequence joins TRBV4-2 and TRBJ2-5; TRBD2 matches 8 bases. J gave up 1 base and V 1 base, and 5 bases lay outside the gene matches. Germline-derived CDR1 and CDR2 are LGHNA and YNFKEQ. The CDR3 extends over 16 amino acids. The CDR3 is CASSQVTSGVQETQYF. CDR3 sequence (DNA): TGTGCCAGCAGCCAAGTAACTAGCGGCGTCCAAGAGACCCAGTACTTC.

The chain uses TRBV29-1 and TRBJ2-1; TRBD2 is a possible D gene (5 bases). This CDR3 comprises 11 residues. Germline V gene lookup returns CDR1 SQVTM and CDR2 ANQGSEA. The ends were cut back, 3 bases at V and 15 bases at J, with 15 bases in the middle. CDR3 sequence: CSVDLGLRAFF. The CDR3 coding sequence is TGCAGCGTTGACTTAGGGCTGAGGGCGTTCTTC.

This clonotype came up a few times. The chain has TRBV12-3 or TRBV12-4 and TRBJ2-3, with 8 bases matching TRBD1. This CDR3 comprises 15 residues. With 7 bases clipped from V and 0 bases from J, the junction kept 6 bases outside the gene matches. In nucleotides, the CDR3 is TGTGCCAGCAAGGGGGACAGGCTTAGCACAGATACGCAGTATTTT. It codes for CASKGDRLSTDTQYF.

The chain joins TRBV9 to TRBJ2-3, with unresolved D. Germline assignment: CDR1 SGDLS and CDR2 YYNGEE. This CDR3 contains 14 residues. V lost 0 bases to trimming and J lost 3 bases, with 8 bases between them. The CDR3 nucleotides are TGTGCCAGCAGCGTAGTTGACCGAACAGATACGCAGTATTTT. This encodes CASSVVDRTDTQYF. Looking up the rest from reference TRBV9 and TRBJ2-3 gives the full variable domain: DSGVTQTPKHLITATGQRVTLRCSPRSGDLSVYWYQQSLDQGLQFLIQYYNGEERAKGNILERFSAQQFPDLHSELNLSSLELGDSALYFCASSVVDRTDTQYFGPGTRLTVL.

The count of this clonotype is one. An end of the junction differs from the germline gene, which may be a read error. The chain uses TRBV18 and TRBJ2-2; D may be TRBD2 (5 bases). This CDR3 has 17 residues. Germline V lookup: CDR1 KGHSH, CDR2 LQKENI. CDR3 in DNA: TGTGCCAGCTCATCACCACTCCAGCGGTTTTCGTCCGGGGAGCTGTTTTTT. This sequence encodes CASSSPLQRFSSGELFF.

The V call is TRBV5-1, the J call TRBJ2-7; D is perhaps TRBD2 (5 bases). The CDR3 has 16 residues. The V end was cut by 4 bases, the J end by 0 bases, with 17 bases between. From germline, CDR1 is SGHRS and CDR2 YFSETQ. CDR3 region: CASSVLRRASSYEQYF. The CDR3 nucleotides read TGCGCCAGCAGCGTCCTTCGGCGGGCCAGCTCCTACGAGCAGTACTTC.

In its sample, this clonotype was seen many times. The chain employs TRBV7-8 and TRBJ2-3; D is perhaps TRBD1 or TRBD2 (5 bases each). With 5 bases removed from V and 10 bases from J, the gap between germline ends came to 13 bases. The length of the CDR3 is 12 residues. Germline CDR1 and CDR2: SGHVS and FQNEAQ. The CDR3 nucleotides are TGTGCCAGCAGCCGGGACCCAGGATCGCAGTATTTT. Translating gives CASSRDPGSQYF.

In this sample, this clonotype turned up a few times. The junction shows a germline mismatch at one end, possibly a read error. V and J are TRBV2 and TRBJ1-5; D remains ambiguous. Germline CDR1 is SNHLY and CDR2 is FYNNEI. CDR3 length equals 14 residues. The CDR3 reads CASSEAPGNQPQHF. The DNA of the CDR3 is TGCGCCAGCAGTGAAGCGCCGGGTAATCAGCCCCAGCATTTT. Variable domain in full (rest from reference TRBV2 and TRBJ1-5): EPEVTQTPSHQVTQMGQEVILRCVPISNHLYFYWYRQILGQKVEFLVSFYNNEISEKSEIFDDQFSVERPDGSNFTLKIRSTKLEDSAMYFCASSEAPGNQPQHFGDGTRLSIL.